The 21 T cell receptor beta chains below all came from one sample that was sequenced in a study of cytomegalovirus exposure and HLA in healthy donors. Primers included in the PCR were 60 Vbeta and 13 Jbeta primers. Generated by immunoSEQ multiplex PCR, the TCRdb table keeps only in-frame clones and is missing some. Of under 200,000 clones listed, roughly 79% are singletons. Specimen: PBMCs. These receptors came from a man between 25 and 39 years old in good health and CMV-seronegative.

V gene TRBV30 combines with J gene TRBJ2-7; the D is unclear. Deletions cut 2 bases from V and 1 base from J, with 12 bases between. This CDR3 is built from 14 residues. Germline V CDR1 and CDR2: GTSNPN, SVGIG (reference sequence). This CDR3 is CAWSTGKGSYEQYF. DNA for the CDR3: TGTGCCTGGAGTACGGGTAAAGGTTCCTACGAGCAGTACTTC.

Turning to this clone: Other DNA sequences in this sample translate to the same CDR3. The V call is TRBV29-1, the J call TRBJ2-1, with 7 bases lining up with TRBD2. Germline lookup yields CDR1 SQVTM and CDR2 ANQGSEA. The CDR3 spans 14 residues. Trimming removed 4 bases from V and 4 bases from J; junction bases left unmatched: 7. The CDR3 spells CSVVSLANYNEQFF. The CDR3, as DNA: TGCAGCGTTGTATCACTAGCGAATTACAATGAGCAGTTCTTC.

The chain combines TRBV7-3 with TRBJ2-1, with 11 nucleotides matching TRBD1. The CDR3 contains 15 residues. Losses at the gene ends were 3 bases for V and 2 bases for J; bases not matched to a gene: 0. CDR1 is SGHTA, CDR2 FQGTGA, per germline. CDR3 nucleotides: TGTGCCAGCAGCTTGGACAGGGGGCCCTACAATGAGCAGTTCTTC. The encoded protein is CASSLDRGPYNEQFF. Drawing the rest from reference TRBV7-3 and TRBJ2-1, the complete variable domain is GAGVSQTPSNKVTEKGKYVELRCDPISGHTALYWYRQSLGQGPEFLIYFQGTGAADDSGLPNDRFFAVRPEGSVSTLKIQRTERGDSAVYLCASSLDRGPYNEQFFGPGTRLTVL.

This sequence joins TRBV7-3 and TRBJ2-2; 10 bases agree with TRBD1. CDR1 is SGHTA, CDR2 FQGTGA, per germline. Losses at the gene ends were 5 bases for V and 1 base for J; bases not matched to a gene: 10. CDR3 length: 18 residues. The CDR3 DNA reads as TGTGCCAGCAGCACAAACCGGGACAGGGGTTTGAACACCGGGGAGCTGTTTTTT. Translating it yields CASSTNRDRGLNTGELFF.

This chain links TRBV7-9 with TRBJ2-1, with D perhaps matching TRBD1 (7 bases). Germline V CDR1 and CDR2: SEHNR, FQNEAQ (reference sequence). Trimming took off 0 bases at V and 4 bases at J, with 10 bases between the two ends. The length of the CDR3 is 15 residues. The CDR3 DNA is TGTGCCAGCAGCTTAGCGGAGGGGGCATACAATGAGCAGTTCTTC. Translation gives CASSLAEGAYNEQFF.

The rearrangement uses TRBV5-4 and TRBJ1-5; TRBD1 might be the D (6 bases). Germline loops: CDR1 SGHNT, CDR2 YYREEE (reference sequence). The CDR3 is made up of 14 amino acids. With 4 bases removed from V and 7 bases from J, the gap between germline ends came to 15 bases. CDR3 sequence: CASSVRGGGQPQHF. CDR3 nucleotide sequence: TGTGCCAGCAGCGTGCGGGGCGGGGGCCAGCCCCAGCATTTT. The variable domain in full, completed from reference TRBV5-4 and TRBJ1-5, reads ETGVTQSPTHLIKTRGQQVTLRCSSQSGHNTVSWYQQALGQGPQFIFQYYREEENGRGNFPPRFSGLQFPNYSSELNVNALELDDSALYLCASSVRGGGQPQHFGDGTRLSIL.

The genes are TRBV25-1 and TRBJ1-3, with no clear D. This CDR3 region has 15 residues. V was cut by 2 bases and J by 0 bases, with 8 bases left in between. Germline CDR1 is MGHDK and CDR2 is SYGVNS. CDR3 nucleotide sequence: TGTGCCAGCAGTGAAAGAGCGAGCTCTGGAAACACCATATATTTT. This encodes CASSERASSGNTIYF.

This clone is a singleton in its sample. The chain joins TRBV4-1 to TRBJ2-2, with D unresolved. The CDR3 spans 15 residues. The V gene lost 4 bases and the J gene lost 1 base, with 10 bases spanning the gap. Germline assignment: CDR1 MGHRA and CDR2 YSYEKL. As DNA, the CDR3 is TGCGCCAGCAGCCGAGACCCAGGGAACACCGGGGAGCTGTTTTTT. This translates into CASSRDPGNTGELFF.

The chain has TRBV28 and TRBJ2-1; 10 bases agree with TRBD2. This CDR3 contains 17 residues. Germline loops: CDR1 MDHEN, CDR2 SYDVKM. The junction had 11 bases not matched to a gene; V was cut back by 3 bases and J by 6 bases. Here the CDR3 DNA reads TGTGCCAGCAGTTTCCTCAACCCACTAGCGGGAAGCAATGAGCAGTTCTTC. Translated: CASSFLNPLAGSNEQFF.

This clone was picked up a small number of times. The chain has TRBV13 and TRBJ2-7; 9 bases agree with TRBD1. With 5 bases clipped from V and 6 bases from J, the junction kept 5 bases outside the gene matches. Germline V gene lookup returns CDR1 PRHDT and CDR2 FYEKMQ (reference sequence). This CDR3 is 13 amino acids long. The chain's CDR3 is CASSGNRGREQYF. The CDR3 coding sequence is TGTGCCAGCAGCGGAAACAGGGGGCGCGAGCAGTACTTC. Full variable domain (remainder filled in from reference TRBV13 and TRBJ2-7): AAGVIQSPRHLIKEKRETATLKCYPIPRHDTVYWYQQGPGQDPQFLISFYEKMQSDKGSIPDRFSAQQFSDYHSELNMSSLELGDSALYFCASSGNRGREQYFGPGTRLTVT.

In its sample, this clone was seen once. V gene TRBV6-9 combines with J gene TRBJ2-7, with TRBD2 as a possible D gene (5 bases). This CDR3 contains 14 residues. Germline V gene lookup returns CDR1 MNHGY and CDR2 SVAAGI. Trimming stripped 10 bases from V and 2 bases from J, with 18 bases between. CDR3 sequence reads: CANPLRVSAYEQYF. DNA of the CDR3: TGTGCCAACCCCTTGCGGGTATCCGCCTACGAGCAGTACTTC.

V and J are TRBV5-4 and TRBJ2-4, with 12 bases fitting TRBD2. The germline gives CDR1 SGHNT, CDR2 YYREEE (reference sequence). CDR3 length equals 15 residues. V dropped 4 bases and J dropped 4; count of bases not matched to a gene: 3. The CDR3 DNA follows: TGTGCCAGCAGCCCAGGACTAGCGGGAAAAAACATTCAGTACTTC. Protein sequence: CASSPGLAGKNIQYF. The variable domain in full, with the rest retrieved from reference TRBV5-4 and TRBJ2-4, is ETGVTQSPTHLIKTRGQQVTLRCSSQSGHNTVSWYQQALGQGPQFIFQYYREEENGRGNFPPRFSGLQFPNYSSELNVNALELDDSALYLCASSPGLAGKNIQYFGAGTRLSVL.

The rearrangement joins TRBV7-3 to TRBJ2-2; 10 nucleotides line up with TRBD2. This CDR3 comprises 14 residues. Germline lookup yields CDR1 SGHTA and CDR2 FQGTGA. With V trimmed by 8 bases and J by 4 bases, 4 bases remained unmatched. The CDR3, as DNA: TGTGCCAGCCACGTAGCGGGGGGCACCGGGGAGCTGTTTTTT. Translating it yields CASHVAGGTGELFF.

This chain connects TRBV15 to TRBJ1-1; D may be TRBD1 (5 bases). The CDR3 is 15 amino acids. The V end was cut by 5 bases, the J end by 0 bases, with 13 bases between. CDR1 and CDR2 from the germline V gene are LNHNV and YYDKDF (reference sequence). The CDR3 DNA sequence: TGTGCCACCAGCGGGGTACAGGTAATGAACACTGAAGCTTTCTTT. Translating it yields CATSGVQVMNTEAFF.

V usage is TRBV19 and J usage is TRBJ1-1; the D gene is possibly TRBD1 (5 bases). V lost 7 bases and J 4 bases, leaving 13 bases between the germline ends. The CDR3 consists of 13 residues. Germline assignment: CDR1 LNHDA and CDR2 SQIVND (reference sequence). CDR3: CASKDRTATEAFF. Here the CDR3 DNA reads TGTGCCAGTAAAGACAGAACCGCCACTGAAGCTTTCTTT.

The genes are TRBV2 and TRBJ2-7; D is perhaps TRBD1 (6 bases). V was cut by 3 bases and J by 4 bases, with 19 bases left in between. The CDR3 has 16 amino acids. CDR1 and CDR2 (germline): SNHLY, FYNNEI. This chain's CDR3 is CASSDGSPGVVYEQYF. The CDR3 DNA sequence: TGTGCCAGCAGTGATGGCAGCCCAGGGGTGGTTTACGAGCAGTACTTC.

A single count supports this clone. This sequence joins TRBV9 and TRBJ1-1; TRBD1 aligns across 7 bases. CDR1 is SGDLS and CDR2 is YYNGEE in the germline V gene. The ends lost 0 bases at V and 11 bases at J; junction bases unmatched: 10. The CDR3 runs to 14 residues. The CDR3 coding sequence is TGTGCCAGCAGCGTAGGAAGGTCAGGGGGTGAGGCTTTCTTT. Its protein product is CASSVGRSGGEAFF.

This clone has a single count. V gene TRBV6-1 combines with J gene TRBJ2-7; TRBD1 is a possible D gene (5 bases). The CDR3 totals 11 residues. Trimming left V 7 bases short and J 3 bases short, with 7 bases between. Germline assignment: CDR1 MNHNS and CDR2 SASEGT. The CDR3 reads CASNRNYEQYF. For the CDR3, the DNA is TGTGCCAGCAACAGGAACTACGAGCAGTACTTC.

The chain has TRBV30 and TRBJ2-1; 12 bases are shared with TRBD2. In germline, CDR1 is GTSNPN, CDR2 SVGIG (reference sequence). This CDR3 has 15 residues. With V trimmed by 3 bases and J by 3 bases, 3 bases remained unmatched. CDR3 amino acids: CAWSQLAGGYNEQFF. CDR3 bases: TGTGCCTGGAGCCAACTAGCGGGAGGCTACAATGAGCAGTTCTTC.

This sequence joins TRBV28 and TRBJ2-7; maybe TRBD2 (5 bases). The length of the CDR3 is 14 residues. Germline assignment: CDR1 MDHEN and CDR2 SYDVKM. V was trimmed by 7 bases and J by 0 bases, leaving 13 bases between them. The CDR3 DNA reads TGTGCCAGCACCCGAGGTGGGAGCTCCTACGAGCAGTACTTC. Its translation: CASTRGGSSYEQYF.

The V gene is TRBV7-9, the J gene TRBJ2-5, with 12 bases lining up with TRBD1. Germline assignment: CDR1 SEHNR and CDR2 FQNEAQ (reference sequence). V lost 5 bases and J lost 5; bases outside the gene matches: 9. CDR3 size: 16 residues. DNA for the CDR3: TGTGCCAGCAGCCCGACCGGGACAGGGGGCTTGGAGACCCAGTACTTC. Translation gives CASSPTGTGGLETQYF.